This T cell receptor (beta chain) stems from a study of blood T cell repertoires in COVID-19. Study-wide background: The United States, Italy and Spain were the sources of the acute and convalescent COVID-19 samples. PBMCs, B-cell-depleted T cells, or T cells were the source of the cDNA or gDNA that made up the material.

In the original workflow: The authors estimated nucleated cell counts from reference gene primer amplification. Sequenced by immunoSEQ multiplex PCR; TCRdb stores in-frame clones only, minus some. The V and J calls and the clone size are those of that table, but D and trimming were determined from the DNA. Of around 170,000 clones in the sample, 75% to 90% were seen once. The sample consisted of peripheral blood. The TCR was taken from a woman aged 60-75 years with acute or convalescent COVID-19.

CDR3 sequence reads: CATSRDAQPQHF. The CDR3 DNA reads TGTGCCACCAGCAGAGATGCGCAGCCCCAGCATTTT. V gene TRBV15 combines with J gene TRBJ1-5; unclear D gene. V was clipped by 0 bases and J by 7 bases, with 4 bases between them. CDR3 length: 12 amino acids. The germline V gene encodes CDR1 LNHNV and CDR2 YYDKDF (reference sequence).